This T cell receptor beta chain appears in the sequencing data of a study of blood T cell repertoires in COVID-19. Study at large: All recovered Cohort 3 donors got two negative PCRs, got clearance, or saw symptom resolution. Sample material is recorded as cDNA or gDNA derived from T cells, B-cell-depleted T cells, or PBMCs. Samples taken during acute and convalescent COVID-19 were collected in the United States, Italy and Spain.

Germline CDR1 and CDR2: MNHEY and SVGEGT. The CDR3 has 12 amino acids. Trimming left V 6 bases short and J 4 bases short, with 9 bases between. Clones were read by immunoSEQ multiplex PCR, and TCRdb kept only the in-frame ones, dropping some. The table includes 200,000 to 250,000 clones, less than 90% detected once. The chain couples TRBV6-2 or TRBV6-3 to TRBJ1-2; D is uncertain. The source of this sequence is a woman aged 50 to 65 in a cohort exposed to, infected with or recovered from COVID-19 (not recorded which). Input material: PBMCs or T cells enriched from blood (not recorded which). The CDR3: CASSLRFYGYTF. In DNA, the CDR3 is TGTGCCAGCAGCCTCAGATTCTATGGCTACACCTTC.